A single sample gave rise to the 25 T cell receptor beta chains below, sequenced in a study of blood T cell repertoires in COVID-19. The protocol was immunoSEQ multiplex PCR, while the TCRdb copy is restricted to in-frame clones and leaves out a portion. The data show under 300,000 clones, just under 90% seen once. The source material was PBMCs or T cells enriched from blood (not recorded which). The receptors were gathered from a woman aged 60-75 years who had recovered from COVID-19.

This chain uses TRBV5-1 with TRBJ2-3, with D perhaps TRBD1 (6 bases). V was clipped by 4 bases and J by 2 bases, with 17 bases between them. CDR1 is SGHRS and CDR2 is YFSETQ in the germline V gene. This CDR3 is built from 16 residues. Here the CDR3 reads CASSIKPGHPTDTQYF. The CDR3 DNA reads as TGCGCCAGCAGCATAAAGCCGGGACACCCCACAGATACGCAGTATTTT. Looking up the rest from reference TRBV5-1 and TRBJ2-3 gives the full variable domain: KAGVTQTPRYLIKTRGQQVTLSCSPISGHRSVSWYQQTPGQGLQFLFEYFSETQRNKGNFPGRFSGRQFSNSRSEMNVSTLELGDSALYLCASSIKPGHPTDTQYFGPGTRLTVL.

The CDR3 bases are TGTGCCAGCAGTTTAGGGGGGTTGGGGAACACTGAAGCTTTCTTT. Translating it yields CASSLGGLGNTEAFF. This chain connects TRBV27 to TRBJ1-1, with TRBD1 as a possible D gene (5 bases). Germline CDR1 and CDR2: MNHEY and SMNVEV (reference sequence). This CDR3 has 15 amino acids. The ends were cut back, 2 bases at V and 1 base at J, with 11 bases in the middle.

The V and J genes are TRBV21-1 and TRBJ1-5; TRBD1 is the table's D call and was not checked against the DNA. TRBV21-1 is recorded as a pseudogene. This CDR3 has 19 amino acids. The CDR3, as DNA: TGTGCCAGCAGCAAACGGGACAGGGAAGGATTTGGGGTCAATCAGCCCCAGCATTTT. Its protein product is CASSKRDREGFGVNQPQHF.

The J gene is TRBJ2-3, the V gene TRBV11-2, with 7 bases identical to TRBD1. Trimming cost V 5 bases and J 7 bases; bases outside gene matches: 9. CDR1 is SGHAT and CDR2 is FQNNGV in the germline V gene. The length of the CDR3 is 14 residues. DNA of the CDR3: TGTGCCAGCAGCGCCAAGCCAGGGGGACATACGCAGTATTTT. This sequence encodes CASSAKPGGHTQYF.

The genes are TRBV2 and TRBJ2-1; D might be TRBD1 (6 bases). Between the trimmed V and J ends, which lost 7 bases and 3 bases, there was a span of 16 bases. The germline CDR1 and CDR2 sequences are SNHLY and FYNNEI. This CDR3 comprises 15 residues. The CDR3 protein is CASKDRLGDYNEQFF. CDR3 coding DNA: TGTGCCAGCAAAGACAGGCTAGGAGACTACAATGAGCAGTTCTTC.

The chain is built from TRBV18 and TRBJ1-5; weak D call: TRBD1 (6 bases). The V end was cut by 6 bases, the J end by 2 bases, with 14 bases between. Germline loops: CDR1 KGHSH, CDR2 LQKENI. The CDR3 length is 15 residues. The CDR3 region has the DNA TGTGCCAGCTCCGGGCGGGGGCGCGGCAATCAGCCCCAGCATTTT. This encodes CASSGRGRGNQPQHF. Looking up the rest from reference TRBV18 and TRBJ1-5 gives the full variable domain: NAGVMQNPRHLVRRRGQEARLRCSPMKGHSHVYWYRQLPEEGLKFMVYLQKENIIDESGMPKERFSAEFPKEGPSILRIQQVVRGDSAAYFCASSGRGRGNQPQHFGDGTRLSIL.

This clone was picked up a small number of times. This chain connects TRBV2 to TRBJ1-5; a possible D gene is TRBD1 (5 bases). Trimming took 6 bases from V and 0 from J, leaving 6 bases between them. Germline-derived CDR1 and CDR2 are SNHLY and FYNNEI. CDR3 length: 13 residues. In nucleotides, the CDR3 is TGTGCCAGCAGGGACACTAGCAATCAGCCCCAGCATTTT. It codes for CASRDTSNQPQHF.

The chain employs TRBV9 and TRBJ2-7; 8 nucleotides agree with TRBD1. The length of the CDR3 is 14 residues. Looked up from germline, CDR1 is SGDLS and CDR2 is YYNGEE. Unmatched junction bases numbered 5, after V lost 0 bases and J lost 6 bases. CDR3 coding DNA: TGTGCCAGCAGCGTAGAACAGGGGGTCTCCGAGCAGTACTTC. Translation: CASSVEQGVSEQYF.

The chain has TRBV7-8 and TRBJ2-7, with 9 bases that match TRBD2. V was clipped by 1 base and J by 3 bases; unmatched bases: 7. The CDR3 length is 16 residues. The germline V gene encodes CDR1 SGHVS and CDR2 FQNEAQ. The DNA of the CDR3 is TGTGCCAGCAGCTTAGAGGGTAGCGGGGGCAACTACGAGCAGTACTTC. Protein product: CASSLEGSGGNYEQYF.

The chain recombines TRBV11-2 with TRBJ2-3, with D tentatively TRBD2 (6 bases). The CDR3 is 16 amino acids. Germline CDR1 is SGHAT and CDR2 is FQNNGV. The V end lost 3 bases, the J end lost 0 bases, and 13 bases lay between the germline ends. CDR3 sequence: CASSFGGSSSTDTQYF. The CDR3 DNA reads TGTGCCAGCAGCTTCGGGGGATCGTCTAGCACAGATACGCAGTATTTT.

V gene TRBV5-1 combines with J gene TRBJ1-2; no definite D call. The germline V gene has CDR1 SGHRS and CDR2 YFSETQ. V lost 1 base and J 0 bases, leaving 4 bases between the germline ends. There are 13 residues in the CDR3. The CDR3 region is CASSLNTNYGYTF. The CDR3 bases are TGCGCCAGCAGCTTGAATACTAACTATGGCTACACCTTC.

The chain recombines TRBV5-1 with TRBJ2-5; TRBD2 aligns across 7 bases. The CDR3 is 14 residues long. CDR1 and CDR2 from the germline V gene are SGHRS and YFSETQ. In DNA, the CDR3 is TGCGCTAGCTCTGGCGGGGGAGCCATGGAGACCCAGTACTTC. This encodes CASSGGGAMETQYF.

The chain links TRBV7-8 to TRBJ1-1, with TRBD1 as a possible D gene (5 bases). This CDR3 contains 16 residues. Germline CDR1 and CDR2: SGHVS and FQNEAQ. V gave up 3 bases and J gave up 0 bases, with 14 bases separating them. The CDR3 region is CASSFEGASMNTEAFF. The CDR3, as DNA: TGTGCCAGCAGCTTTGAAGGGGCCTCAATGAACACTGAAGCTTTCTTT. Supplemented by reference TRBV7-8 and TRBJ1-1, the full variable domain reads GAGVSQSPRYKVAKRGQDVALRCDPISGHVSLFWYQQALGQGPEFLTYFQNEAQLDKSGLPSDRFFAERPEGSVSTLKIQRTQQEDSAVYLCASSFEGASMNTEAFFGQGTRLTVV.

V usage is TRBV2 and J usage is TRBJ2-1, with D perhaps TRBD2 (6 bases). Germline CDR1 SNHLY, CDR2 FYNNEI. The CDR3 sequence is 15 residues long. V was trimmed by 4 bases and J by 2 bases, leaving 12 bases between them. Here the CDR3 DNA reads TGTGCCAGCAGTGTAGGAGGGCTCCCCTACAATGAGCAGTTCTTC. As protein: CASSVGGLPYNEQFF. The whole variable domain, filled in from reference TRBV2 and TRBJ2-1, reads EPEVTQTPSHQVTQMGQEVILRCVPISNHLYFYWYRQILGQKVEFLVSFYNNEISEKSEIFDDQFSVERPDGSNFTLKIRSTKLEDSAMYFCASSVGGLPYNEQFFGPGTRLTVL.

The rearrangement links TRBV19 to TRBJ1-1; TRBD1 agrees at 10 bases. Germline values: CDR1 LNHDA, CDR2 SQIVND (reference sequence). J was trimmed by 6 bases and V by 6 bases; bases with no gene match: 4. The length of the CDR3 is 13 residues. The DNA of the CDR3 is TGTGCCAGTAGGGGACAGGGGTTCGCTGAAGCTTTCTTT. As protein: CASRGQGFAEAFF.

The rearrangement joins TRBV7-3 to TRBJ1-3; TRBD1 aligns across 7 bases. Trimming at V came to 3 bases and at J to 4 bases, leaving 0 bases not matched to a gene. Looked up from germline, CDR1 is SGHTA and CDR2 is FQGTGA. This CDR3 spans 13 amino acids. CDR3: CASSLGQGNTIYF. CDR3 nucleotides: TGTGCCAGCAGCTTGGGACAGGGAAACACCATATATTTT.

This clone was picked up a small number of times. This sample includes further DNA sequences coding for the same CDR3. The V call is TRBV7-6, the J call TRBJ2-3; 9 bases agree with TRBD2. V trimming: 2 bases; J trimming: 0 bases; junction bases outside the gene matches: 0. CDR3 length: 15 amino acids. Germline CDR1 is SGHVS and CDR2 is FNYEAQ. The CDR3 bases are TGTGCCAGCAGCTTAACTAGCGGGAGCACAGATACGCAGTATTTT. Its translation is CASSLTSGSTDTQYF.

CDR3 protein: CASSIVGAPYNEQFF. In nucleotides, the CDR3 is TGTGCCAGTAGTATAGTGGGGGCACCCTACAATGAGCAGTTCTTC. The V gene is TRBV19, the J gene TRBJ2-1; maybe TRBD1 (6 bases). The CDR3 runs to 15 residues. Germline V gives CDR1 LNHDA, CDR2 SQIVND (reference sequence). Between the trimmed V and J ends, which lost 1 base and 2 bases, there was a span of 9 bases.

Here the CDR3 reads CSASSYIHRYEQYF. CDR3 nucleotide sequence: TGCAGTGCTAGTTCGTACATACACCGCTACGAGCAGTACTTC. The J gene is TRBJ2-7, the V gene TRBV20-1; D is uncertain. V shed 3 bases and J shed 3 bases, with 15 bases lying between them. Germline V lookup: CDR1 DFQATT, CDR2 SNEGSKA (reference sequence). The CDR3 spans 14 residues.

V usage is TRBV10-1 and J usage is TRBJ2-3; D unresolved. The CDR3 consists of 16 residues. Germline CDR1 reads WNHNN; CDR2 reads SYGVQD (reference sequence). Trimming took 3 bases from V and 0 from J, leaving 13 bases between them. The chain's CDR3 is CASSDYFPTSTDTQYF. CDR3 in DNA: TGCGCCAGCAGTGATTACTTCCCTACTAGCACAGATACGCAGTATTTT.

The rearrangement uses TRBV3-1 (or the pseudogene TRBV3-2) and TRBJ1-2; D is unresolved. CDR3 length: 13 residues. With 4 bases removed from V and 5 bases from J, the gap between germline ends came to 11 bases. Germline CDR1 reads LGHDT; CDR2 reads YNNKEL (reference sequence). The CDR3 DNA sequence: TGTGCCAGCAGCCCGAGGTTAGAGTATGGCTACACCTTC. It is translated as CASSPRLEYGYTF.

J is TRBJ2-3 and V is TRBV18, with 11 positions matching TRBD2. The ends lost 6 bases at V and 5 bases at J; junction bases unmatched: 7. The CDR3 contains 15 residues. CDR1 is KGHSH and CDR2 is LQKENI in the germline V gene. CDR3 amino acids: CASSPTSGAGDTQYF. As DNA, the CDR3 is TGTGCCAGCTCTCCGACTAGCGGGGCCGGAGATACGCAGTATTTT.

In its sample, this clone was seen a few times. This sequence joins TRBV5-5 and TRBJ2-1, with 13 positions matching TRBD2. The CDR3 length is 17 residues. The junction had 5 bases not matched to a gene; V was cut back by 5 bases and J by 0 bases. In germline, CDR1 is SGHKS, CDR2 YYEKEE (reference sequence). This CDR3 is CASRGLAGTSSYNEQFF. The CDR3 bases are TGTGCCAGCAGGGGACTAGCGGGGACCAGCTCCTACAATGAGCAGTTCTTC.

This chain connects TRBV18 to TRBJ1-2, with D possibly matching TRBD1 (6 bases). Germline lookup yields CDR1 KGHSH and CDR2 LQKENI. Trimming took off 3 bases at V and 4 bases at J, with 9 bases between the two ends. This CDR3 region has 13 residues. CDR3 sequence: CASSPDSGYGYTF. The CDR3 DNA is TGTGCCAGCTCACCGGACAGTGGCTATGGCTACACCTTC.

This clone turned up a few times. This chain links TRBV4-1 with TRBJ1-2; no reliable D call. CDR3 length equals 11 residues. Germline loops: CDR1 MGHRA, CDR2 YSYEKL. The ends were cut back, 5 bases at V and 7 bases at J, with 8 bases in the middle. CDR3 region: CASSSVSGYTF. CDR3 nucleotide sequence: TGCGCCAGCAGCTCCGTCTCTGGCTACACCTTC.